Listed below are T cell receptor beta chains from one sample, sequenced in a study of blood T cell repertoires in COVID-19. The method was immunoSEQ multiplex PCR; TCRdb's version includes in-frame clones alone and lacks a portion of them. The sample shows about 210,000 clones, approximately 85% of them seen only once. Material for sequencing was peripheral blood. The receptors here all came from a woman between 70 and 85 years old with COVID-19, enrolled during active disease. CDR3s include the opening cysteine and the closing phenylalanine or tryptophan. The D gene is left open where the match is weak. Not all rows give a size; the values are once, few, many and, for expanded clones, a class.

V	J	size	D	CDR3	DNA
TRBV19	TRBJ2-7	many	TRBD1	CASSISTGGIYEQYF	TGTGCCAGTAGTATCTCGACAGGGGGGATCTACGAGCAGTACTTC
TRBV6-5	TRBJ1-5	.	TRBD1	CASRTGNSNQPQHF	TGTGCCAGCAGGACAGGGAATAGCAATCAGCCCCAGCATTTT
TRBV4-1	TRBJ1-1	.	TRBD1	CASSRQGGGYTEAFF	TGCGCCAGCAGCAGACAGGGGGGAGGGTACACTGAAGCTTTCTTT
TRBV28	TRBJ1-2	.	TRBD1	CASSQGASGGYTF	TGTGCCAGCAGTCAGGGGGCGTCAGGCGGCTACACCTTC
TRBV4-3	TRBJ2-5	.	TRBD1	CASSPQPDRSETQYF	TGCGCCAGCAGCCCGCAACCGGACAGGTCCGAGACCCAGTACTTC
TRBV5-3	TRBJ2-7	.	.	CARSFRDLSYEQYF	TGTGCCAGAAGCTTCCGGGACTTATCCTACGAGCAGTACTTC
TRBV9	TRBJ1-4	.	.	CASSVEGGGNEKLFF	TGTGCCAGCAGCGTAGAAGGGGGTGGGAATGAAAAACTGTTTTTT
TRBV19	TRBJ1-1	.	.	CASSKLDSPNTEAFF	TGTGCCAGTAGTAAACTGGACAGTCCGAACACTGAAGCTTTCTTT
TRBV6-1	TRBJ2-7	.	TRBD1	CASSIPGTDYEQYF	TGTGCCAGCAGTATCCCCGGGACAGACTACGAGCAGTACTTC
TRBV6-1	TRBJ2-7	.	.	CASSELRGLMEYF	TGTGCCAGCAGTGAACTCCGTGGACTAATGGAGTACTTC
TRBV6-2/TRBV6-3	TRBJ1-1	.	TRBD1	CASSNTGGITEAFF	TGTGCCAGCAGTAATACAGGGGGAATCACTGAAGCTTTCTTT
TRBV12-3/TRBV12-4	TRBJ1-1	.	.	CASSLGENTEAFF	TGTGCCAGCAGTTTAGGAGAGAACACTGAAGCTTTCTTT
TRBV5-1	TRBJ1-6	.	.	CASSLERGNNSPLHF	TGCGCCAGCAGCTTGGAAAGGGGGAATAATTCACCCCTCCACTTT
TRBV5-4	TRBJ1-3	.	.	CASSLGGGGRRAGNTIYF	TGTGCCAGCAGCTTGGGAGGAGGAGGGCGGCGAGCTGGAAACACCATATATTTT
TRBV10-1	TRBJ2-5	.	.	CASSEGGRQETQYF	TGCGCCAGCAGTGAGGGCGGGCGGCAAGAGACCCAGTACTTC
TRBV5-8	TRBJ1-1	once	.	CASSIRTVMNTEAFF	TGTGCCAGCAGCATAAGGACAGTTATGAACACTGAAGCTTTCTTT